The text below deals with one TCR beta chain. The data belong to a study of control samples from healthy donors and cancer patients. Germline values: CDR1 SGHRS, CDR2 YFSETQ. V was clipped by 1 base and J by 3 bases; unmatched bases: 7. CDR3 length: 16 residues. The protocol was immunoSEQ multiplex PCR, while the TCRdb copy is restricted to in-frame clones and leaves out a portion. In the table there are roughly 200,000 clones, 90% to 95% of which are singletons. The chain recombines TRBV5-1 with TRBJ2-7; 10 nucleotides agree with TRBD1. Sequenced sample: blood. This TCR derives from a man aged 18 to 29 in good health. The DNA for the CDR3 is TGCGCCAGCAGCTTGAGCGGGACAGGGGACCTCTACGAGCAGTACTTC. Translation: CASSLSGTGDLYEQYF.